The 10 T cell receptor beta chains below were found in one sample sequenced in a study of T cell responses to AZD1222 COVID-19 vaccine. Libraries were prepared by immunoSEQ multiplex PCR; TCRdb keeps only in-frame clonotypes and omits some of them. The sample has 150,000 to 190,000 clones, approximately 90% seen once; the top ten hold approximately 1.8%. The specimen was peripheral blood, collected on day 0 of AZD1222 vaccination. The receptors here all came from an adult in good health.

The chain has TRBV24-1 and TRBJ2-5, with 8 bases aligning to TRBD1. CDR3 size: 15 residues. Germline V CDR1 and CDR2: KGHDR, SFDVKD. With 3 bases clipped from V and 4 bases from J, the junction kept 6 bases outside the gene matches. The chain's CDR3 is CATSDPGGPGETQYF. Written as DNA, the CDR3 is TGTGCCACCAGTGATCCAGGGGGCCCGGGAGAGACCCAGTACTTC.

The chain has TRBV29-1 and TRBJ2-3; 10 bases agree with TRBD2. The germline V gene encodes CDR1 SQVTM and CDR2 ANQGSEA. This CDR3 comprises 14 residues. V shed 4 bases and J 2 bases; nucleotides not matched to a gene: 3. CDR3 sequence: CSVGLAGFTDTQYF. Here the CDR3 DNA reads TGCAGCGTTGGACTAGCGGGCTTCACAGATACGCAGTATTTT.

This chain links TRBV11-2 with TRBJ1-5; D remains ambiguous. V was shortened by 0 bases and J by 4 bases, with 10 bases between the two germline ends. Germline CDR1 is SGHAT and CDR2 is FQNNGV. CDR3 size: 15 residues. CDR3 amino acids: CASSLDGRKNQPQHF. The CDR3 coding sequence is TGTGCCAGCAGCTTAGATGGACGGAAGAATCAGCCCCAGCATTTT. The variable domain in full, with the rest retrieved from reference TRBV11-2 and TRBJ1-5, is EAGVAQSPRYKIIEKRQSVAFWCNPISGHATLYWYQQILGQGPKLLIQFQNNGVVDDSQLPKDRFSAERLKGVDSTLKIQPAKLEDSAVYLCASSLDGRKNQPQHFGDGTRLSIL.

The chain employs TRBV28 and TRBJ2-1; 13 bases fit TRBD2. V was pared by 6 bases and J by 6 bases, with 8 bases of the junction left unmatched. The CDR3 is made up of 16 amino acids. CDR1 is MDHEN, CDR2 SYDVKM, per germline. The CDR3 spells CASRTTSGRASNEQFF. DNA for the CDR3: TGTGCCAGCAGAACAACTAGCGGGAGGGCCAGCAATGAGCAGTTCTTC.

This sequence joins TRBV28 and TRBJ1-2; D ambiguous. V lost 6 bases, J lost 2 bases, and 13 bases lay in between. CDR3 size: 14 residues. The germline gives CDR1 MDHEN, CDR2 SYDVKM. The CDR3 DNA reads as TGTGCCAGCAGATCCACTCCACAAAACTATGGCTACACCTTC. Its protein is CASRSTPQNYGYTF.

The CDR3 spells CASSIVPGMNTEAFF. CDR3 in DNA: TGTGCCAGTAGTATAGTGCCAGGGATGAACACTGAAGCTTTCTTT. The V gene is TRBV19, the J gene TRBJ1-1; D perhaps matches TRBD1 (5 bases). Germline V lookup: CDR1 LNHDA, CDR2 SQIVND (reference sequence). V shed 1 base and J shed 0 bases, with 9 bases lying between them. This CDR3 region has 15 residues.

The CDR3 loop is CASSFGLRLAANSYEQYF. The CDR3 nucleotides are TGTGCCAGCAGTTTTGGCCTCCGACTAGCGGCCAACTCCTACGAGCAGTACTTC. This chain joins TRBV28 and TRBJ2-7; 9 bases fit TRBD2. Trimming took 3 bases from V and 0 from J; bases not matched to a gene: 12. This CDR3 is built from 18 residues. Germline CDR1 MDHEN, CDR2 SYDVKM. Filled out from reference TRBV28 and TRBJ2-7, the complete variable domain reads DVKVTQSSRYLVKRTGEKVFLECVQDMDHENMFWYRQDPGLGLRLIYFSYDVKMKEKGDIPEGYSVSREKKERFSLILESASTNQTSMYLCASSFGLRLAANSYEQYFGPGTRLTVT.

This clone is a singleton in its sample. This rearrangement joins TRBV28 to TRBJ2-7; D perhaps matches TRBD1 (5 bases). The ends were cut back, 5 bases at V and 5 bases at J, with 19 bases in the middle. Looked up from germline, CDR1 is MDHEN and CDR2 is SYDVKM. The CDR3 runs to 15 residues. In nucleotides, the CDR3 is TGTGCCAGCAGTCCCCATTCAGGGCTATCCGACGAGCAGTACTTC. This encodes CASSPHSGLSDEQYF.

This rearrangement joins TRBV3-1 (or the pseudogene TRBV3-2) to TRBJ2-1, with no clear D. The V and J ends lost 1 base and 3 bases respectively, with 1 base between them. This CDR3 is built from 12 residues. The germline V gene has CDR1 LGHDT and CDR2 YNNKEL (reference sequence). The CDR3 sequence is CASSQVYNEQFF. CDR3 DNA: TGTGCCAGCAGCCAAGTCTACAATGAGCAGTTCTTC.

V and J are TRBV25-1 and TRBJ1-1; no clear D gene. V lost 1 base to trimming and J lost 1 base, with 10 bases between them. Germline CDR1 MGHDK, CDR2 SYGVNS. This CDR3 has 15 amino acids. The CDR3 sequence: CASSESPGANTEAFF. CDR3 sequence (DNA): TGTGCCAGCAGTGAATCCCCGGGAGCGAACACTGAAGCTTTCTTT.